This TCR beta chain emerged from a study of blood T cell repertoires in COVID-19. Profiled with immunoSEQ multiplex PCR; TCRdb holds only in-frame clones, not every one. Of 71,000 or so clones listed, about 86% were seen once; the top ten hold approximately 19%. This clonotype originated in a man aged 80 or over in a cohort sampled during active COVID-19. The sequenced sample consisted of peripheral blood.

CDR3 amino acids: CASSQDGAAPQETQYF. CDR3 coding DNA: TGCGCCAGCAGCCAAGATGGTGCGGCTCCACAAGAGACCCAGTACTTC. This rearrangement joins TRBV4-3 to TRBJ2-5; D is undetermined. The CDR3 is 16 residues long. Trimming stripped 0 bases from V and 2 bases from J, with 13 bases between. Germline V lookup: CDR1 LGHNA, CDR2 YSLEER.